A selection of T cell receptor beta chains follows, all from one sample in a study of blood T cell repertoires in COVID-19. Profiling relied on immunoSEQ multiplex PCR, and the TCRdb table lists in-frame clones only, not all of them. This table has some 70,000 clones, about 86% appearing once. Sequencing used peripheral blood. These receptors all stem from a middle-aged man with active COVID-19. The CDR3 runs from the conserved cysteine through the conserved F or W.

TRBV5-6 | CASSFRRSNRATDTQYF
TRBV5-1 | CASSGGQTSTDTQYF
TRBV5-1 | CASSSGGLGEQYF
TRBV10-1 | CASSGQGSDTQYF
TRBV29-1 | CSVSLGQGARYGYTF
TRBV5-1 | CASSDGDSKKLFF
TRBV5-4 | CASSPEGALGGGELFF
TRBV29-1 | CSVEQGMNTIYF
TRBV5-4 | CASSFETSGRQYF
TRBV24-1 | CATSDPRGATGELFF
TRBV4-2 | CASRGQGAYEQYF
TRBV5-1 | CASSQGGGGQPQHF
TRBV11-2 | CASSLGQHSGANVLTF
TRBV6-5 | CARGAGAGETQYF
TRBV18 | CASSLQGRAGNTIYF
TRBV27 | CASSLLQRDKQFF
TRBV10-3 | CAIRFSGGDEQFF
TRBV4-3 | CASSQDAGGGTDTQYF
TRBV18 | CLSGATLNTGELFF
TRBV27 | CASSLASGQRADTQYF
TRBV6-5 | CASSTGEDTGELFF
TRBV2 | CASRTGLGTDTQYF
TRBV21-1 | CASSTRDTQGYTF
TRBV28 | CASSFLLGAYGYTF
TRBV6-6 | CASSYGTAQGNTEAFF
TRBV2 | CASREDRAINQPQHF
TRBV5-1 | CASSLPGTAGNTIYF
TRBV19 | CASSVGLAGGISYNEQFF
TRBV21-1 | CASTSSPILRQETQYF
TRBV10-1 | CASSRSRTDTQYF
TRBV19 | CASSTRTSGGPNTGELFF
TRBV13 | CASSPGGATEKLFF
TRBV11-1 | CASSVALLSSGTKVGQFF
TRBV5-8 | CASSLGTGAYNEQFF
TRBV30 | CAWSGVDTQYF
TRBV5-6 | CASSFVLAGAGNEQFF
TRBV7-3 | CASSRDRTSPQHF
TRBV18 | CASSPSRQARGNQPQHF
TRBV7-9 | CASSLVGRAYTEAFF
TRBV4-3 | CASSPTGTGGYNEQFF
TRBV11-2 | CASSLGQTYEQYF
TRBV5-1 | CASTLQRDYNEQFF
TRBV9 | CASSPSGSSYNSPLHF
TRBV5-6 | CASSRAGAEGYTF
TRBV4-2 | CASSQDGAAAYEQYF
TRBV7-9 | CASSLGQGEEAFF
TRBV5-1 | CASSGTPTIGDEQFF
TRBV20-1 | CSASRPRGPYEQYF
TRBV2 | CASSEGGSGVAQYF
TRBV6-4 | CASSESMEGQTEAFF
TRBV5-1 | CASTTGTGPYEQYF
TRBV12-3/TRBV12-4 | CASSTPDSTQYF
TRBV21-1 | CASNDRGMPNEKLFF
TRBV7-9 | CATSRGAEIEKLFF
TRBV6-4 | CASKTGQGNTEAFF